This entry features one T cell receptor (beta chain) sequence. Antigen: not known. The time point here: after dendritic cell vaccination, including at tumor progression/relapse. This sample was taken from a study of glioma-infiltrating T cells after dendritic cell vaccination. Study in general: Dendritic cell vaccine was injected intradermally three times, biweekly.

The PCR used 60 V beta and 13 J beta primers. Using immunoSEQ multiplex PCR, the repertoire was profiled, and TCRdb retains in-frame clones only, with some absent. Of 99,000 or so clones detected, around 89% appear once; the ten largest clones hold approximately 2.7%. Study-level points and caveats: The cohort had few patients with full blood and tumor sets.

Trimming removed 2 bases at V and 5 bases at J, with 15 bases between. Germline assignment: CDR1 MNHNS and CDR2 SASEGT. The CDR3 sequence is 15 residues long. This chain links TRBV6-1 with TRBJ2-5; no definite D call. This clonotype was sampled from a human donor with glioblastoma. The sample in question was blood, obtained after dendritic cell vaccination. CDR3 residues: CASSEMSASAETQYF. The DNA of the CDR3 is TGTGCCAGCAGTGAAATGAGCGCGTCCGCCGAGACCCAGTACTTC.